This T cell receptor (beta chain) was recorded in a study of OX40 agonist ivuxolimab in advanced cancers. Study-level results: Antigen specificity of clonally expanded peripheral T cells was not established.

As to this clone: Antigen specificity is unknown.

From germline, CDR1 is MGHRA and CDR2 YSYEKL. V was shortened by 0 bases and J by 0 bases, with 8 bases between the two germline ends. The CDR3 is 15 amino acids. The table came from immunoSEQ multiplex PCR; TCRdb's copy has only in-frame clones and leaves some out. The sample carries 60,000 to 85,000 clones, around 94% recorded once. V is TRBV4-1 and J is TRBJ1-2, with D uncertain. The clonotype comes from an adult with an advanced solid tumor such as melanoma, head and neck, liver or kidney cancer. The sequenced sample was CD4+ or CD8+ T cells sorted from blood, obtained in a trial of the OX40 agonist ivuxolimab. In DNA, the CDR3 is TGCGCCAGCAGCCAAGAGCGTGCATCTAACTATGGCTACACCTTC. Translation: CASSQERASNYGYTF.